The clone carrying this T cell receptor beta chain was seen more than once but under ten times. What it binds is unknown. PCR amplification relied on 60 Vbeta primers (plus 13 Jbeta primers). Libraries were prepared by immunoSEQ multiplex PCR; TCRdb keeps only in-frame clonotypes and omits some of them. Of under 200,000 clones in the sample, about four fifths were seen once. This specimen comes from a study of cytomegalovirus exposure and HLA in healthy donors. Study observations and caveats: About 90% or about 30% of the time was how often most TCR beta V segments were productive, according to an earlier analysis. Likely technical artifact: a cluster of highly shared sequence variants. The sole available immune exposure information was CMV serostatus.

The CDR3 has 14 residues. CDR1 is LNHDA, CDR2 SQIVND, per germline (reference sequence). Trimming removed 5 bases from V and 10 bases from J; junction bases left unmatched: 10. This clonotype originated in a woman between 45 and 60 years old in good health and CMV-seropositive. What was sequenced was PBMCs. The chain couples TRBV19 to TRBJ1-2; 10 nucleotides agree with TRBD1. The CDR3 coding sequence is TGTGCCAGTAGTGTCGCCGGGACAGGGGTAGTCTACACCTTC. This gives the protein CASSVAGTGVVYTF.